This TCR beta chain was profiled in a study of blood T cell repertoires in COVID-19. Across the whole study: There were acute and convalescent COVID-19 samples, and they came from the United States, Italy and Spain. T cells, B-cell-depleted T cells, or PBMCs provided the cDNA or gDNA that served as material.

Authors' data handling: Reference gene primer amplification gave nucleated cell count estimates. Repertoires were generated with immunoSEQ multiplex PCR, while TCRdb's copy carries only in-frame clones and drops some. Clone size and V and J calls were adopted from that table, with D and trimming inferred from the DNA. The sample lists around 230,000 clones, approximately 83% seen once, with roughly 2.5% in the top ten. The CDR3 extends over 17 amino acids. CDR1 MGHRA and CDR2 YSYEKL come from the germline V gene. Trimming cost V 3 bases and J 1 base, with 16 bases left between them. The specimen was peripheral blood. The sequence was collected from a woman aged 40 to 50 with active or convalescent COVID-19. The chain carries TRBV4-1 and TRBJ2-4; weak D call: TRBD1 (6 bases). The CDR3 loop is CASSHATGSRAKNIQYF. The CDR3 bases are TGCGCCAGCAGCCACGCCACAGGGTCGAGGGCCAAAAACATTCAGTACTTC.